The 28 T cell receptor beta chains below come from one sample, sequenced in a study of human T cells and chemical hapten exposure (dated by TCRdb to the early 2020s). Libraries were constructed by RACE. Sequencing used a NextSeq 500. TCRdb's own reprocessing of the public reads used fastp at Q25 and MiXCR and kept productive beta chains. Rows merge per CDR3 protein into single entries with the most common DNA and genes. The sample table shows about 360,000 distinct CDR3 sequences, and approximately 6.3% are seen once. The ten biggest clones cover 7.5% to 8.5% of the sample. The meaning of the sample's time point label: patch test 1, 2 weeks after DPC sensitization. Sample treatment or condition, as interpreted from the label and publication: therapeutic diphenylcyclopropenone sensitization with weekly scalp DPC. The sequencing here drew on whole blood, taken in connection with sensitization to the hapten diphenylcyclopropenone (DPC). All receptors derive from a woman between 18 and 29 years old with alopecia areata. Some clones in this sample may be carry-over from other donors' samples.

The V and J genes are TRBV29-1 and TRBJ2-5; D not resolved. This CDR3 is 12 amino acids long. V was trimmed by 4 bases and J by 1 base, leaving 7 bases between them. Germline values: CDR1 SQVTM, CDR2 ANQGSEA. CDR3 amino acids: CSVVWAQETQYF. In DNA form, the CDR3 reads TGCAGCGTTGTTTGGGCCCAAGAGACCCAGTACTTC.

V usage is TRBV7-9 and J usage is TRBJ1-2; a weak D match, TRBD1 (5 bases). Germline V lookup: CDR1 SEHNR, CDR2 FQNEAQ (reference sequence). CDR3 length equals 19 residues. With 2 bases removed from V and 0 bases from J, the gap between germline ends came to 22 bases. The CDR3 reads CASSLSFGSRATANYGYTF. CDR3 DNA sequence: TGTGCCAGCAGCTTATCGTTCGGGTCTCGGGCGACAGCTAACTATGGCTACACCTTC. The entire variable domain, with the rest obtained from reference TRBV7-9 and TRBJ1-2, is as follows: DTGVSQNPRHKITKRGQNVTFRCDPISEHNRLYWYRQTLGQGPEFLTYFQNEAQLEKSRLLSDRFSAERPKGSFSTLEIQRTEQGDSAMYLCASSLSFGSRATANYGYTFGSGTRLTVV.

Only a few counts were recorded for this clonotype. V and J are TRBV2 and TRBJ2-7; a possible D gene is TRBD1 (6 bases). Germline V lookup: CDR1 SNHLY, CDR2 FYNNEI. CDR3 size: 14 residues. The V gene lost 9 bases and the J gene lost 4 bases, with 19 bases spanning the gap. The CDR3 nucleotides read TGTGCCAGTACCCCTACAGGGAAAGGATACGAGCAGTACTTC. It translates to CASTPTGKGYEQYF.

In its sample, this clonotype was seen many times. The CDR3 DNA sequence: TGCGCCAGCAGCGCGGGACAAGAGGGGACTGAAGCTTTCTTT. It encodes CASSAGQEGTEAFF. The rearrangement links TRBV5-1 to TRBJ1-1, with D perhaps TRBD1 (6 bases). In germline, CDR1 is SGHRS, CDR2 YFSETQ. This CDR3 has 14 amino acids. V gave up 4 bases and J gave up 5 bases, with 15 bases separating them.

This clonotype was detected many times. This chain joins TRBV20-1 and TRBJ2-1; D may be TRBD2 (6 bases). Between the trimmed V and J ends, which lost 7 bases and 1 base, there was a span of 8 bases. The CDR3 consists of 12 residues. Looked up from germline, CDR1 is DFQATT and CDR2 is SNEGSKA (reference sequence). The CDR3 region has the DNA TGCAGTGTCGGGGGTTCCTACAATGAGCAGTTCTTC. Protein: CSVGGSYNEQFF.

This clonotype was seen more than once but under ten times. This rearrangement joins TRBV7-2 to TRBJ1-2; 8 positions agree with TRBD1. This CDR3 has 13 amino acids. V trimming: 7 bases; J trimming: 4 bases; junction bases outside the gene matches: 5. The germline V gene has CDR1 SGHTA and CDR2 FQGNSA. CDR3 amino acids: CASTGTGGYGYTF. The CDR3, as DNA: TGTGCCAGCACGGGGACAGGCGGCTATGGCTACACCTTC.

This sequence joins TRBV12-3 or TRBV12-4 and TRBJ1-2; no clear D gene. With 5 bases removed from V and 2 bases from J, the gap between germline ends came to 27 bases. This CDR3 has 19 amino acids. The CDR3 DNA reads TGTGCCAGCAGTCCGATTCTAGGAGAGGAACAGATGAGAAACTATGGCTACACCTTC. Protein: CASSPILGEEQMRNYGYTF.

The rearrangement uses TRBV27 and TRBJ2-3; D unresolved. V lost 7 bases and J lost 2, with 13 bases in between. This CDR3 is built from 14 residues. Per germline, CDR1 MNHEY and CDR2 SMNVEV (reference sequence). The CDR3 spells CASTTDTYTDTQYF. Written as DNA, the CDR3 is TGTGCCAGCACCACCGACACATACACAGATACGCAGTATTTT.

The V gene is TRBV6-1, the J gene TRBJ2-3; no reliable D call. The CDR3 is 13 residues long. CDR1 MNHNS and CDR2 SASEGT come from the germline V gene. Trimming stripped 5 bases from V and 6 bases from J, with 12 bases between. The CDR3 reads CASSQELSDTQYF. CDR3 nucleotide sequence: TGTGCCAGCAGTCAGGAGCTCTCGGATACGCAGTATTTT.

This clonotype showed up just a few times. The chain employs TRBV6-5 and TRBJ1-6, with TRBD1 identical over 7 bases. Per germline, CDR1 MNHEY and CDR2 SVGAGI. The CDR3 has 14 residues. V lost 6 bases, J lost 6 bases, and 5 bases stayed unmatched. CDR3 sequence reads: CASSMGQPNSPLHF. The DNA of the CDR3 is TGTGCCAGCAGCATGGGACAGCCTAATTCACCCCTCCACTTT.

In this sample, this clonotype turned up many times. The CDR3 DNA reads TGTGCCAGCAGCTTAACTAGCAACAGGGATACGCAGTATTTT. This encodes CASSLTSNRDTQYF. This chain joins TRBV7-9 and TRBJ2-3; D is possibly TRBD2 (6 bases). The CDR3 consists of 14 residues. Germline V gene data show CDR1 as SEHNR and CDR2 as FQNEAQ (reference sequence). Trimming took 2 bases from V and 6 from J, leaving 12 bases between them.

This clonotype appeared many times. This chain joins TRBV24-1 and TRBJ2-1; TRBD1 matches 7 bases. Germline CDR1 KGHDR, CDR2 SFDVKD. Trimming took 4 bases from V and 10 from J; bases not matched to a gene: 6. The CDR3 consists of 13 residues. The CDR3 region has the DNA TGTGCCACCAGTGAGGGACAGAGGGACGAGCAGTTCTTC. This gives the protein CATSEGQRDEQFF.

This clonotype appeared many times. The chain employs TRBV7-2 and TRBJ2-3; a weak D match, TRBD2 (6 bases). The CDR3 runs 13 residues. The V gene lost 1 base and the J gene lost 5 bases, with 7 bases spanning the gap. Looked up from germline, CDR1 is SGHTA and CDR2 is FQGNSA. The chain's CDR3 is CASSLGDLDTQYF. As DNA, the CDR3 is TGTGCCAGCAGCTTAGGGGACTTAGATACGCAGTATTTT. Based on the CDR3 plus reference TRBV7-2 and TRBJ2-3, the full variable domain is GAGVSQSPSNKVTEKGKDVELRCDPISGHTALYWYRQSLGQGLEFLIYFQGNSAPDKSGLPSDRFSAERTGGSVSTLTIQRTQQEDSAVYLCASSLGDLDTQYFGPGTRLTVL.

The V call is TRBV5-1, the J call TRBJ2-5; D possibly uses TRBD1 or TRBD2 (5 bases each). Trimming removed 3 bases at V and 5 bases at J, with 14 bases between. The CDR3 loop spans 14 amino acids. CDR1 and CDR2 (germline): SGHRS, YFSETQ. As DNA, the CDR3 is TGCGCCAGCAGCTCGGACTCAGGGTCGGAGACCCAGTACTTC. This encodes CASSSDSGSETQYF.

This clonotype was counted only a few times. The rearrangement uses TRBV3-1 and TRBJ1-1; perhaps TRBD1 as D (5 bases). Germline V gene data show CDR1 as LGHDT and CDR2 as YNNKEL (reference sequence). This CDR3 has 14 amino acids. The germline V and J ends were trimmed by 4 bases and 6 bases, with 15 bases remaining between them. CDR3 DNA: TGTGCCAGCAGCCTTCGGACTGGGGCCTCTGAAGCTTTCTTT. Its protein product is CASSLRTGASEAFF.

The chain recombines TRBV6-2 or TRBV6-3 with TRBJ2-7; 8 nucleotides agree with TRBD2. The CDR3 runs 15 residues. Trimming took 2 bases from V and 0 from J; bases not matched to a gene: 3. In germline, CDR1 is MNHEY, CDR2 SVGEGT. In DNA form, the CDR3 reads TGTGCCAGCAGTTACACGACTAGCGCCTCCTACGAGCAGTACTTC. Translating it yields CASSYTTSASYEQYF.

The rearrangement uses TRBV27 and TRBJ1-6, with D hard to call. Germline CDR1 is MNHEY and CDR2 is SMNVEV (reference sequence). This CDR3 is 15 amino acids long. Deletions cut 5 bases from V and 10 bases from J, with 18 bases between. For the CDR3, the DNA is TGTGCCAGCAGTGGTCCCGCCTCGGGGAAATCACCCCTCCACTTT. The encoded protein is CASSGPASGKSPLHF.

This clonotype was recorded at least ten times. The CDR3 protein is CSARRDRSTDTQYF. DNA of the CDR3: TGCAGTGCTAGACGGGACAGGAGCACAGATACGCAGTATTTT. This sequence joins TRBV20-1 and TRBJ2-3, with 8 bases fitting TRBD1. V lost 2 bases and J lost 0; bases outside the gene matches: 1. Germline-derived CDR1 and CDR2 are DFQATT and SNEGSKA (reference sequence). The CDR3 is 14 residues long.

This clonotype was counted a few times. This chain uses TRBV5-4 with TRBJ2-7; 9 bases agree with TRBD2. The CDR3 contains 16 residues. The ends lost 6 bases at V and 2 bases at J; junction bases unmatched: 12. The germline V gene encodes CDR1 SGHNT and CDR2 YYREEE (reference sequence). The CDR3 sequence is CASTLAPAGGAYEQYF. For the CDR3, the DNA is TGTGCCAGCACCCTTGCGCCCGCGGGGGGGGCCTACGAGCAGTACTTC.

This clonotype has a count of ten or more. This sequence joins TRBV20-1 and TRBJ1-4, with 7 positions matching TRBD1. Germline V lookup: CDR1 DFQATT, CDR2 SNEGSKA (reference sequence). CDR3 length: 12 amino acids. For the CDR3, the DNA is TGCAGCAACCGGGACAGTGCGGAAAAACTGTTTTTT. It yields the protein CSNRDSAEKLFF.

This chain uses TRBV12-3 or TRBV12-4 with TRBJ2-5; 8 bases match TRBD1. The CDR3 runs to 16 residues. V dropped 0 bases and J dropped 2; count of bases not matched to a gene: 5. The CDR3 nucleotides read TGTGCCAGCAGTTTAGCACAGGGGGAGACTCAAGAGACCCAGTACTTC. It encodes CASSLAQGETQETQYF.

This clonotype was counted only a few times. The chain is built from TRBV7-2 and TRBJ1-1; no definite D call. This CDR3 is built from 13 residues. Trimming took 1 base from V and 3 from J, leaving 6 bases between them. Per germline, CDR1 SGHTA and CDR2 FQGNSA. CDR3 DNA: TGTGCCAGCAGCTTAGATACCCACACTGAAGCTTTCTTT. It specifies CASSLDTHTEAFF.

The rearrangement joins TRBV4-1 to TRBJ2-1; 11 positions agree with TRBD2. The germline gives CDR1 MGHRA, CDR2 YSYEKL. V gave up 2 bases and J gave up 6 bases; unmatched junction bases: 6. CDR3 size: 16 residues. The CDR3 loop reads CASSQPTSGGINEQFF. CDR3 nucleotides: TGCGCCAGCAGCCAACCCACTAGCGGGGGTATCAATGAGCAGTTCTTC.

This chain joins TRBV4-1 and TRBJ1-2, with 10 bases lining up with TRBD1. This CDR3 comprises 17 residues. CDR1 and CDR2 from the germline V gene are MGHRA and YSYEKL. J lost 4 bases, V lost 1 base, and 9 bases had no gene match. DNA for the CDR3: TGCGCCAGCAGCCAAGTTGGGACAGGGGTTGGAAGCTATGGCTACACCTTC. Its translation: CASSQVGTGVGSYGYTF.

This CDR3 is CASSPSYQGAGGGANVLTF. CDR3 in DNA: TGCGCCAGCAGCCCCTCATACCAGGGGGCGGGAGGAGGGGCCAACGTCCTGACTTTC. The chain joins TRBV5-1 to TRBJ2-6, with D perhaps assigned TRBD1 or TRBD2 (8 bases each). Trimming left V 4 bases short and J 4 bases short, with 24 bases between. Germline CDR1 SGHRS, CDR2 YFSETQ. The CDR3 has 19 residues.

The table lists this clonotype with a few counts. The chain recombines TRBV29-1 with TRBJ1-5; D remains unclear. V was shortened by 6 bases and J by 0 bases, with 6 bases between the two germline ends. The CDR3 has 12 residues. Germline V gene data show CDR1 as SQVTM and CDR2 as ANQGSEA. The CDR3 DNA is TGCAGCGTACAGAATAGCAATCAGCCCCAGCATTTT. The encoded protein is CSVQNSNQPQHF.

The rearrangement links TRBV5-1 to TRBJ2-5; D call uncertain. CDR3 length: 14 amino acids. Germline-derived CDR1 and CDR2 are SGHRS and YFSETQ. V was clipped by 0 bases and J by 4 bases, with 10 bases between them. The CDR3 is CASSLAIMGETQYF. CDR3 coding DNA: TGCGCCAGCAGCTTGGCCATCATGGGAGAGACCCAGTACTTC.

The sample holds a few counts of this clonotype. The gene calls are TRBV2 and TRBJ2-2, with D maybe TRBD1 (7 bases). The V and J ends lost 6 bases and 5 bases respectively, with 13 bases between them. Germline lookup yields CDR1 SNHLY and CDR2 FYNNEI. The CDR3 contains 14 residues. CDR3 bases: TGTGCCAGCAGCGCCGCGGGACAGACCGGGGAGCTGTTTTTT. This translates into CASSAAGQTGELFF.